These T cell receptor beta chains were read from a single sample in a study of neoadjuvant nivolumab and ipilimumab in lung cancer. Clones were sequenced by immunoSEQ multiplex PCR, and TCRdb holds only the in-frame ones, with some missing. The sample records roughly 23,000 clones, approximately 86% being singletons. The starting material was peripheral blood, obtained before neoadjuvant nivolumab, alone or with ipilimumab. These TCRs come from an adult with non-small cell lung cancer. CDR3s include the opening cysteine and the closing phenylalanine or tryptophan. D genes are given only for firm matches. For some rows the clone size is stated as once, few or many, or as a class when expanded; others skip it.

v_call	clone_size	d_call	j_call	cdr3_aa	cdr3_nt
TRBV7-2	few	-	TRBJ2-5	CASSPSEVQRGGETQYF	TGTGCCAGCAGCCCCTCCGAGGTCCAAAGGGGGGGGGAGACCCAGTACTTC
TRBV7-6	-	TRBD1	TRBJ1-1	CASSDRVTEAFF	TGTGCCAGCAGCGACAGGGTTACTGAAGCTTTCTTT
TRBV11-1	-	-	TRBJ2-6	CASTNPRVRNSGANVLTF	TGTGCCAGCACCAACCCTAGGGTTCGCAACTCTGGGGCCAACGTCCTGACTTTC
TRBV29-1	-	-	TRBJ1-2	CSVERPDYGYTF	TGCAGCGTTGAAAGGCCAGACTATGGCTACACCTTC
TRBV11-2	once	-	TRBJ2-3	CASSLDGGYGASTDTQYF	TGTGCCAGCAGCTTAGATGGGGGCTACGGGGCAAGCACAGATACGCAGTATTTT
TRBV2	-	TRBD1	TRBJ1-5	CASSEVGTAHSNQPQHF	TGTGCCAGCAGTGAAGTCGGGACAGCTCATAGCAATCAGCCCCAGCATTTT
TRBV9	few	TRBD2	TRBJ2-2	CASSAKLAGAGELFF	TGTGCCAGCAGCGCGAAACTAGCGGGAGCCGGGGAGCTGTTTTTT
TRBV6-6	-	TRBD2	TRBJ2-1	CASSWARAGAHQFF	TGTGCCAGCAGTTGGGCTCGGGCGGGAGCACACCAGTTCTTC
TRBV4-1	-	-	TRBJ1-2	CASSQGAGGNYGYTF	TGCGCCAGCAGCCAAGGAGCTGGGGGCAACTATGGCTACACCTTC
TRBV4-1	-	-	TRBJ1-1	CASSHPLNTEAFF	TGCGCCAGCAGCCACCCTTTGAACACTGAAGCTTTCTTT
TRBV9	-	-	TRBJ2-1	CASSSRSSYNEQFF	TGTGCCAGCAGCTCACGGAGCTCCTACAATGAGCAGTTCTTC
TRBV14	-	-	TRBJ2-5	CASSQDLRVRETQYF	TGTGCCAGCAGCCAAGATCTCAGGGTTCGCGAGACCCAGTACTTC
TRBV6-1	-	-	TRBJ1-1	CASRGSMNTEAFF	TGTGCCAGCAGGGGCAGCATGAACACTGAAGCTTTCTTT
TRBV5-1	-	TRBD2	TRBJ2-7	CASGLAGAGGEQYF	TGCGCCAGCGGACTAGCGGGGGCTGGAGGCGAGCAGTACTTC
TRBV29-1	-	-	TRBJ1-1	CSVSATDLNTEAFF	TGCAGCGTTTCAGCGACCGACTTAAACACTGAAGCTTTCTTT
TRBV5-4	once	TRBD2	TRBJ2-7	CASSLIAGDEQYF	TGTGCCAGCAGCTTGATAGCGGGAGACGAGCAGTACTTC
TRBV19	-	-	TRBJ1-5	CASSIVRGADQPQHF	TGTGCCAGTAGTATAGTAAGGGGTGCGGATCAGCCCCAGCATTTT
TRBV11-2	-	-	TRBJ2-7	CASSPGDSSYEQYF	TGTGCCAGCAGCCCGGGGGACAGCTCCTACGAGCAGTACTTC
TRBV6-1	-	TRBD2	TRBJ2-7	CASRGGGSTYEQYF	TGTGCCAGCAGAGGCGGGGGAAGTACCTACGAGCAGTACTTC
TRBV9	-	-	TRBJ1-3	CASSAGLDGNTIYF	TGTGCCAGCAGCGCAGGGTTAGATGGAAACACCATATATTTT
TRBV7-9	-	-	TRBJ2-3	CASSPHTGLGTDTQYF	TGTGCCAGCAGCCCCCACACGGGGCTAGGCACAGATACGCAGTATTTT
TRBV9	-	TRBD2	TRBJ2-3	CASSALAGATDTQYF	TGTGCCAGCAGCGCCCTAGCGGGAGCCACAGATACGCAGTATTTT
TRBV5-5	-	TRBD1	TRBJ1-1	CASSLVQGAGTEAFF	TGTGCCAGCAGCTTAGTTCAGGGGGCGGGCACTGAAGCTTTCTTT
TRBV11-1	-	-	TRBJ2-3	CASSPRGPDTQYF	TGTGCCAGCAGCCCCAGGGGTCCAGATACGCAGTATTTT
TRBV18	-	-	TRBJ2-3	CASSRYYTSTDTQYF	TGTGCCAGCTCACGATATTACACCAGCACAGATACGCAGTATTTT
TRBV2	-	TRBD1	TRBJ1-2	CASYSNSAGGYGYTF	TGTGCCAGCTACTCCAACTCGGCAGGGGGCTATGGCTACACCTTC